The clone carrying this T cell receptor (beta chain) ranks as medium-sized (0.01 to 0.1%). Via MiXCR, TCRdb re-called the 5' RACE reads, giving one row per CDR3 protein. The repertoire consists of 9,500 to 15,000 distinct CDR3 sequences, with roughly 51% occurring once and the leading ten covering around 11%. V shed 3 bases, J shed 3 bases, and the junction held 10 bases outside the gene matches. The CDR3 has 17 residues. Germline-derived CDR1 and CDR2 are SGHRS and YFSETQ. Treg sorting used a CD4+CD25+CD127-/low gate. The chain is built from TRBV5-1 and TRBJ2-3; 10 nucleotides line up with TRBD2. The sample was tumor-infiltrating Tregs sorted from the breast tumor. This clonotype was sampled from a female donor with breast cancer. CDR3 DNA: TGCGCCAGCAGCTCCGGACTAGCGGTTTCCCCGACAGATACGCAGTATTTT. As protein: CASSSGLAVSPTDTQYF.